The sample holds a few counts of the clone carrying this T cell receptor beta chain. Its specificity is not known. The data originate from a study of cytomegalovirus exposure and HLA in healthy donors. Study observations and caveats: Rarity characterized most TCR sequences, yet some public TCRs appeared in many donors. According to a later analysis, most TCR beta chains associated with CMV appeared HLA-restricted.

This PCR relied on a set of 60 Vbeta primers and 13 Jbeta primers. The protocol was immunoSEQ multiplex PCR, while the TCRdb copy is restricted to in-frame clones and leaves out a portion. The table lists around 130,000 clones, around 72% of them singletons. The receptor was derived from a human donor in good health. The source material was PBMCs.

This CDR3 reads CASSPRTVDTEAFF. The CDR3 DNA follows: TGTGCCAGCAGCCCGCGGACAGTTGACACTGAAGCTTTCTTT. The chain is built from TRBV9 and TRBJ1-1; possibly TRBD1 for D (6 bases). From germline, CDR1 is SGDLS and CDR2 YYNGEE. The CDR3 covers 14 residues. The V end was cut by 4 bases, the J end by 3 bases, with 13 bases between.